A single sample is the source of the 5 T cell receptor beta chains below, sequenced in a study of blood T cells in healthy people across ages. PCR was performed a second time for about 7 to 12 cycles using a sample-barcoded 5' primer and a J-beta primer mix. MiXCR, run by TCRdb on the 5' RACE reads, gives a single entry per CDR3 protein. The sample contains fewer than 900,000 distinct CDR3 sequences, 45% to 50% of which appear only once. Sequencing used blood. These receptors were obtained from a woman in her sixties or seventies in good health.

V is TRBV12-3 or TRBV12-4 and J is TRBJ2-1, with TRBD2 matching 14 bases. Gene TRBJ2-7 matches the end of the DNA better, so the J call may be wrong. The CDR3 length is 18 residues. The CDR3: CASSLGLAGACSYNEQYF. CDR3 coding DNA: TGTGCCAGCAGTCTGGGACTAGCGGGAGCGTGCTCCTACAATGAGCAGTACTTC.

V is TRBV27 and J is TRBJ2-2, with D hard to call. The CDR3 extends over 14 amino acids. Germline V gene sequence: CDR1 MNHEY, CDR2 SMNVEV (reference sequence). V was trimmed by 5 bases and J by 6 bases, leaving 13 bases between them. DNA of the CDR3: TGTGCCAGCAGTCAGATATCAGAGGCCGGGGAGCTGTTTTTT. Its protein product is CASSQISEAGELFF.

This chain connects TRBV6-6 to TRBJ2-7; 9 nucleotides match TRBD2. V lost 5 bases, J lost 3 bases, and 14 bases stayed unmatched. Germline V gene sequence: CDR1 MNHNY, CDR2 SVGAGI (reference sequence). The CDR3 is 17 amino acids. CDR3 coding DNA: TGTGCCAGCAGTCTCGGGGTAGCGGGAGCGGGGGGCTACGAGCAGTACTTC. It is translated as CASSLGVAGAGGYEQYF.

The V gene is TRBV18, the J gene TRBJ1-1; 7 positions agree with TRBD1. CDR3 length: 14 amino acids. Germline CDR1 and CDR2: KGHSH and LQKENI. With V trimmed by 4 bases and J by 2 bases, 4 bases remained unmatched. The CDR3 region is CASSQQGRNTEAFF. DNA for the CDR3: TGTGCCAGCTCACAACAGGGGAGAAACACTGAAGCTTTCTTT.

V is TRBV6-5 and J is TRBJ2-7; TRBD1 matches 12 bases. Germline V gene data show CDR1 as MNHEY and CDR2 as SVGAGI. This CDR3 comprises 18 residues. With 2 bases clipped from V and 2 bases from J, the junction kept 10 bases outside the gene matches. CDR3 nucleotides: TGTGCCAGCAGTTACGGGACAGGGGGCGCCGGGCGGACCTACGAGCAGTACTTC. It specifies CASSYGTGGAGRTYEQYF.